This T cell receptor beta chain was obtained from a study of long-term antiretroviral therapy in people with HIV. They ran version v3.0 of the immunoSEQ assay at survey level. For each individual sample, sequencing targeted 40,000-50,000 T-cell genomes. The table came from immunoSEQ multiplex PCR; TCRdb's copy has only in-frame clones and leaves some out. This sample has 20,000 or so clones, with about 89% found just once. Trimming cost V 7 bases and J 6 bases, with 7 bases left between them. CDR3 length equals 11 residues. The germline V gene has CDR1 MNHEY and CDR2 SVGAGI. The chain has TRBV6-5 and TRBJ2-1, with D possibly matching TRBD2 (5 bases). This sequence originates from a man aged 40-49 years with HIV. Here the sequenced sample was unsorted PBMCs, taken 0.5 years after starting antiretroviral therapy. Written as DNA, the CDR3 is TGTGCCAGCATGGGAGCCAATGAGCAGTTCTTC. Translating gives CASMGANEQFF.